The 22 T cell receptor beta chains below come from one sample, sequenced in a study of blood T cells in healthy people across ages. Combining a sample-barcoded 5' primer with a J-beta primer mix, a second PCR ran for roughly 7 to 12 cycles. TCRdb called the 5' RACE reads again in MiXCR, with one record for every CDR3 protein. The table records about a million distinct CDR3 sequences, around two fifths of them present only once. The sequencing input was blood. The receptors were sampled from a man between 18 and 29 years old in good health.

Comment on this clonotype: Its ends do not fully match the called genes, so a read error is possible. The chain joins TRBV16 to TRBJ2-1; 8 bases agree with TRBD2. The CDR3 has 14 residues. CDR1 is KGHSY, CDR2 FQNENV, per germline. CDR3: CAGSPGLVGNEQFF. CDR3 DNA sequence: TGTGCCGGCAGCCCGGGACTAGTGGGCAATGAGCAGTTCTTC.

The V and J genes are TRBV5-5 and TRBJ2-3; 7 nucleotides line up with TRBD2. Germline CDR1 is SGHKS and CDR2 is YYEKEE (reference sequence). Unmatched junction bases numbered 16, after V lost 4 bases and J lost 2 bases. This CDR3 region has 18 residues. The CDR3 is CASSRVLWASGYTDTQYF. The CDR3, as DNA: TGTGCCAGCAGCCGAGTTCTTTGGGCTAGCGGTTACACAGATACGCAGTATTTT.

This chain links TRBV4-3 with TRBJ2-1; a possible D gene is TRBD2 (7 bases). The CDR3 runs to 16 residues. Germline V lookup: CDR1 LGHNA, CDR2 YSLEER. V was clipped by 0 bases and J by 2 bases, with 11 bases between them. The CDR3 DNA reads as TGCGCCAGCAGCCAAGATAACGGGGGGCCCTACAATGAGCAGTTCTTC. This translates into CASSQDNGGPYNEQFF.

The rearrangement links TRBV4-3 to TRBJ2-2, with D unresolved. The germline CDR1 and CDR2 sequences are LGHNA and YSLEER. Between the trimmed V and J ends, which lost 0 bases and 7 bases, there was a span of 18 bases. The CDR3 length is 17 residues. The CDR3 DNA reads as TGCGCCAGCAGCCAAGAGACAACTAAGAACCTAGGCGGGGAGCTGTTTTTT. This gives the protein CASSQETTKNLGGELFF.

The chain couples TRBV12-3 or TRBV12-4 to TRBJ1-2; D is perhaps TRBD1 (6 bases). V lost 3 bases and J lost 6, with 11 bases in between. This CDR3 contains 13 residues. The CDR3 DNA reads TGTGCCAGCAGTTTGGCAGGGGCTCATGGCTACACCTTC. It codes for CASSLAGAHGYTF.

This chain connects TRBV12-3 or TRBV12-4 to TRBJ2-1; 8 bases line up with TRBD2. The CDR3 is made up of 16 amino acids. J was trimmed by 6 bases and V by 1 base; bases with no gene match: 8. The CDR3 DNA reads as TGTGCCAGCAGTTTAGAGTTTGGGACTAGATCCAATGAGCAGTTCTTC. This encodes CASSLEFGTRSNEQFF.

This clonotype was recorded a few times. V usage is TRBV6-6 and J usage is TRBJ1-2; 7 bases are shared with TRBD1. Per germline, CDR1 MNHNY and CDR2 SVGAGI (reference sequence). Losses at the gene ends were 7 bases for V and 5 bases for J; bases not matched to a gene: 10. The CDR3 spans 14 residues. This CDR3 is CASTRTGEPYGYTF. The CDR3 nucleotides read TGTGCCAGCACCCGGACAGGCGAACCTTATGGCTACACCTTC.

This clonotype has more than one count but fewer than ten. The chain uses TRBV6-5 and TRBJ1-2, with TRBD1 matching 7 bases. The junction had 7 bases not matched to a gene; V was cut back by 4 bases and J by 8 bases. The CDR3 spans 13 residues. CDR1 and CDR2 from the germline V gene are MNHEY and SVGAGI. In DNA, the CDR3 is TGTGCCAGCAGTTCGACAGGGACGTCAGGCTACACCTTC. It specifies CASSSTGTSGYTF.

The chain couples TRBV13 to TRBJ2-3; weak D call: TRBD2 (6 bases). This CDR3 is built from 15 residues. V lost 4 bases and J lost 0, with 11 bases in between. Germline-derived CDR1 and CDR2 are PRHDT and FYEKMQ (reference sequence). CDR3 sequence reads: CASSWGLSSTDTQYF. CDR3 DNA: TGTGCCAGCAGCTGGGGACTGAGTAGCACAGATACGCAGTATTTT.

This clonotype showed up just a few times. Written as DNA, the CDR3 is TGCAGTGCCCCAAGCGAGCGGACAGATACGCAGTATTTT. This gives the protein CSAPSERTDTQYF. This chain joins TRBV20-1 and TRBJ2-3; weak D call: TRBD2 (5 bases). V was shortened by 6 bases and J by 3 bases, with 13 bases between the two germline ends. CDR1 and CDR2 from the germline V gene are DFQATT and SNEGSKA (reference sequence). This CDR3 region has 13 residues.

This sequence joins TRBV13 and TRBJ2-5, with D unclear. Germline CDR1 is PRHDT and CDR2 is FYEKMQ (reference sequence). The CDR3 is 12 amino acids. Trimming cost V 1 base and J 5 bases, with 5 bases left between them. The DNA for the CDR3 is TGTGCCAGCAGCTTAGAGTTTGAGACCCAGTACTTC. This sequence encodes CASSLEFETQYF.

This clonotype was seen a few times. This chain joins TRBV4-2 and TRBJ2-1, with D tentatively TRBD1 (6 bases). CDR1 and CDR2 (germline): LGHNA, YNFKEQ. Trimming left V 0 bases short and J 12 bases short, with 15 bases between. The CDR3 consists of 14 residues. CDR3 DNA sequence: TGTGCCAGCAGCCAAGATTCCACAGGGCGGGTGCAGTTCTTC. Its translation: CASSQDSTGRVQFF.

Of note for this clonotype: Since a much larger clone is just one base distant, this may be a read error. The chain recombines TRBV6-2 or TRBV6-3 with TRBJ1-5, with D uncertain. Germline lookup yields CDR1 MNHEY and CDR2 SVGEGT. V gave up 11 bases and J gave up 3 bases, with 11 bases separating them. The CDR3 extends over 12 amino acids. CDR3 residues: CAVRGYNQPQHF. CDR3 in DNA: TGTGCCGTACGGGGATACAATCAGCCCCAGCATTTT.

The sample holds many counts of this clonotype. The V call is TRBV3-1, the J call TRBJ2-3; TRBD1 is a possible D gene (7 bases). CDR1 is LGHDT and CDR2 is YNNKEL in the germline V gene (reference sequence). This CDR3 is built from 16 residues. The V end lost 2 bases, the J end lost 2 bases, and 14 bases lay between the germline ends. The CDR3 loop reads CASSQLTRGPTDTQYF. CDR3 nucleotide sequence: TGTGCCAGCAGCCAATTGACTAGGGGGCCCACAGATACGCAGTATTTT.

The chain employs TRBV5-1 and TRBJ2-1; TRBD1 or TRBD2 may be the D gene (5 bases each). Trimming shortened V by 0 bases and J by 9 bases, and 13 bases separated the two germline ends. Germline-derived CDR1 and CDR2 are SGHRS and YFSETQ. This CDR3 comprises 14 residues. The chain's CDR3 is CASSLVAGAGEQFF. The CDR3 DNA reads TGCGCCAGCAGCTTGGTAGCCGGGGCCGGTGAGCAGTTCTTC.

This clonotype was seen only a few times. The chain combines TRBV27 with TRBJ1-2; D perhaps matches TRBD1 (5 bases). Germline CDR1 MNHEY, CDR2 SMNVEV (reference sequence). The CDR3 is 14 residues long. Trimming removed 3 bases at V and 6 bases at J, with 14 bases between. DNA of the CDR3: TGTGCCAGCAGTTTCGGGCAGGGAGGTCATGGCTACACCTTC. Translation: CASSFGQGGHGYTF.

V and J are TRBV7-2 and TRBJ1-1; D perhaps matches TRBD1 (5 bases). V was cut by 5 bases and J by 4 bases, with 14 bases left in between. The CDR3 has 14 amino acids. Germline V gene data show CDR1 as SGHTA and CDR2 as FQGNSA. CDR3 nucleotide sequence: TGTGCCAGCAGCACCCAGGGCTGGGGCACTGAAGCTTTCTTT. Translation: CASSTQGWGTEAFF.

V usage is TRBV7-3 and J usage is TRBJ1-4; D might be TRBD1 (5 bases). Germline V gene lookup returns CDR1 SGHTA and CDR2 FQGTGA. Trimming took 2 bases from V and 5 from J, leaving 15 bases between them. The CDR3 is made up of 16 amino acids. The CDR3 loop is CASSLGFDSPNEKLFF. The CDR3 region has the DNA TGTGCCAGCAGCTTAGGATTCGACAGCCCCAATGAAAAACTGTTTTTT. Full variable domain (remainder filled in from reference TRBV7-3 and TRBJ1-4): GAGVSQTPSNKVTEKGKYVELRCDPISGHTALYWYRQSLGQGPEFLIYFQGTGAADDSGLPNDRFFAVRPEGSVSTLKIQRTERGDSAVYLCASSLGFDSPNEKLFFGSGTQLSVL.

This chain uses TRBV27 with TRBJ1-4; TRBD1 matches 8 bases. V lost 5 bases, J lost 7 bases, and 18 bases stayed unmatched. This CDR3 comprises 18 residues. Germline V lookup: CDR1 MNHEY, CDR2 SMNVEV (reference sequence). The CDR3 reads CASSPTLLRTGWGEKLFF. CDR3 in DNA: TGTGCCAGCAGTCCTACCCTCCTCCGGACAGGGTGGGGTGAAAAACTGTTTTTT.

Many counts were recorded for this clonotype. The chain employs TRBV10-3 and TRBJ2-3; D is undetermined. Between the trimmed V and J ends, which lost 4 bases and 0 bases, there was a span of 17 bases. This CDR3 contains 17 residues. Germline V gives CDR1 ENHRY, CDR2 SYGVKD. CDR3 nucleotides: TGTGCCATCAGTGCCCCGGAAAATGTAGTTAGCACAGATACGCAGTATTTT. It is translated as CAISAPENVVSTDTQYF.

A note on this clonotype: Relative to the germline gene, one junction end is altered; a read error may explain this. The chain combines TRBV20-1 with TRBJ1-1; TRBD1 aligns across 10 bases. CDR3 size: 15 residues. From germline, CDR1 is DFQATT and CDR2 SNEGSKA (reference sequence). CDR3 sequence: CSTREPGQGSSEAFF. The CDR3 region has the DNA TGCAGTACTAGAGAGCCGGGACAGGGGAGTTCTGAAGCTTTCTTT.

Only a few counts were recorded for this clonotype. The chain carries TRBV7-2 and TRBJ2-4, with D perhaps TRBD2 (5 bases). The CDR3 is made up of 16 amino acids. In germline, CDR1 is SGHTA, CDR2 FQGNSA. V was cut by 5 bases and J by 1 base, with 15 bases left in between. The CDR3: CASSPGSAQAKNIQYF. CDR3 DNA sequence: TGTGCCAGCAGCCCAGGTAGCGCCCAGGCCAAAAACATTCAGTACTTC.